A single sample is the source of the 31 T cell receptor beta chains below, sequenced in a study of T cell responses to AZD1222 COVID-19 vaccine (dated by TCRdb to the early 2020s). The time point label for this specimen denotes: baseline before first vaccination. Library generation was performed with the immunoSEQ multiplex PCR assay. TCRdb stores this immuneACCESS table with in-frame sequences only. Part of the clones is absent; in the studies checked, under half of the shortfall reflects unresolved V genes, and no reason is known for the rest. The sample data list around 87,000 clones, and under 90% of these were observed just once. 10% of the sample is held by the ten biggest clonotypes. This material consisted of peripheral blood, taken on day 0 of AZD1222 vaccination. The receptors were gathered from an adult in good health.

V usage is TRBV10-3 and J usage is TRBJ1-5, with unresolved D. The V and J ends lost 4 bases and 4 bases respectively, with 8 bases between them. This CDR3 contains 13 residues. Germline V gene data show CDR1 as ENHRY and CDR2 as SYGVKD. The CDR3 DNA is TGTGCCATCAGTGGTCACCCGAATCAGCCCCAGCATTTT. Amino acids: CAISGHPNQPQHF.

A single count supports this clone. The CDR3: CASSLASGGRLAGAQEQYF. The CDR3 DNA is TGCGCCAGCAGCTTGGCCTCAGGGGGTAGACTAGCGGGAGCTCAAGAGCAGTACTTC. This chain uses TRBV5-1 with TRBJ2-7; 12 nucleotides line up with TRBD2. J was trimmed by 7 bases and V by 0 bases; bases with no gene match: 17. Germline values: CDR1 SGHRS, CDR2 YFSETQ. This CDR3 has 19 residues.

This chain joins TRBV28 and TRBJ2-7, with 8 bases identical to TRBD1. V lost 6 bases to trimming and J lost 1 base; unmatched junction nucleotides: 2. Germline V CDR1 and CDR2: MDHEN, SYDVKM. This CDR3 has 13 residues. The CDR3, as DNA: TGTGCCAGCAGGCGGACAGGGTCCTACGAGCAGTACTTC. It translates to CASRRTGSYEQYF. The variable domain in full, completed from reference TRBV28 and TRBJ2-7, reads DVKVTQSSRYLVKRTGEKVFLECVQDMDHENMFWYRQDPGLGLRLIYFSYDVKMKEKGDIPEGYSVSREKKERFSLILESASTNQTSMYLCASRRTGSYEQYFGPGTRLTVT.

This CDR3 is CSVEGATSGGRFLAKNIQYF. The CDR3 DNA sequence: TGCAGCGTTGAAGGGGCCACTAGCGGGGGGCGCTTCCTAGCCAAAAACATTCAGTACTTC. The chain is built from TRBV29-1 and TRBJ2-4; 12 bases agree with TRBD2. CDR3 length: 20 amino acids. Germline loops: CDR1 SQVTM, CDR2 ANQGSEA. J gave up 0 bases and V 1 base, and 13 bases lay outside the gene matches. Supplemented by reference TRBV29-1 and TRBJ2-4, the full variable domain reads SAVISQKPSRDICQRGTSLTIQCQVDSQVTMMFWYRQQPGQSLTLIATANQGSEATYESGFVIDKFPISRPNLTFSTLTVSNMSPEDSSIYLCSVEGATSGGRFLAKNIQYFGAGTRLSVL.

This clone was seen a few times. The chain carries TRBV5-8 and TRBJ2-3; no firm D call. The V and J ends lost 2 bases and 0 bases respectively, with 4 bases between them. The CDR3 is 13 amino acids. Germline assignment: CDR1 SGHTS and CDR2 YDEGEE. In DNA form, the CDR3 reads TGTGCCAGCAGCTTAGTAAGCACAGATACGCAGTATTTT. Encoded protein: CASSLVSTDTQYF. Full variable domain (remainder filled in from reference TRBV5-8 and TRBJ2-3): EAGVTQSPTHLIKTRGQQATLRCSPISGHTSVYWYQQALGLGLQFLLWYDEGEERNRGNFPPRFSGRQFPNYSSELNVNALELEDSALYLCASSLVSTDTQYFGPGTRLTVL.

V and J are TRBV29-1 and TRBJ2-3; possibly TRBD1 for D (6 bases). Between the trimmed V and J ends, which lost 4 bases and 0 bases, there was a span of 17 bases. This CDR3 spans 16 amino acids. The germline gives CDR1 SQVTM, CDR2 ANQGSEA. The CDR3 here is CSVASSGVSSTDTQYF. The CDR3 DNA follows: TGCAGCGTTGCATCCTCAGGGGTGTCGAGCACAGATACGCAGTATTTT.

The CDR3 reads CAISEWEWANTGELFF. CDR3 DNA sequence: TGTGCCATCAGTGAGTGGGAGTGGGCGAACACCGGGGAGCTGTTTTTT. This rearrangement joins TRBV10-3 to TRBJ2-2, with a possible D match to TRBD2 (5 bases). Germline loops: CDR1 ENHRY, CDR2 SYGVKD. CDR3 length equals 16 residues. Trimming left V 1 base short and J 0 bases short, with 9 bases between.

This clone was detected once. The chain couples TRBV6-5 to TRBJ1-1; D is possibly TRBD1 (5 bases). This CDR3 has 13 residues. The germline V gene encodes CDR1 MNHEY and CDR2 SVGAGI. Trimming took 6 bases from V and 4 from J, leaving 12 bases between them. In nucleotides, the CDR3 is TGTGCCAGCAGGCCAGGGAGAGGCACTGAAGCTTTCTTT. Protein product: CASRPGRGTEAFF.

This clone was detected once. The chain combines TRBV3-1 (or the pseudogene TRBV3-2) with TRBJ1-6; 9 bases line up with TRBD1. Germline values: CDR1 LGHDT, CDR2 YNNKEL (reference sequence). This CDR3 is 14 amino acids long. The junction had 6 bases not matched to a gene; V was cut back by 5 bases and J by 10 bases. DNA of the CDR3: TGTGCCAGCAGCTTTACAGGGGGCGGATCACCCCTCCACTTT. It is translated as CASSFTGGGSPLHF.

The J gene is TRBJ2-4, the V gene TRBV19, with unresolved D. V gave up 5 bases and J gave up 5 bases, with 7 bases separating them. This CDR3 is 12 amino acids long. Germline assignment: CDR1 LNHDA and CDR2 SQIVND (reference sequence). The CDR3 DNA is TGTGCCAGTAGTCGACGGGAAAACATTCAGTACTTC. It yields the protein CASSRRENIQYF.

This clone has a handful of counts. This sequence joins TRBV12-3 or TRBV12-4 and TRBJ1-2; the match to TRBD1 covers 9 bases. Germline trimming cut 7 bases from V and 5 bases from J; bases unmatched to any gene: 5. The CDR3 has 13 residues. The CDR3 DNA follows: TGTGCCAGCACCTGGACAGGGGATTATGGCTACACCTTC. Protein sequence: CASTWTGDYGYTF.

The chain recombines TRBV30 with TRBJ1-4; TRBD1 is a possible D gene (5 bases). The CDR3 is made up of 15 amino acids. V was cut by 8 bases and J by 0 bases, with 16 bases left in between. Germline values: CDR1 GTSNPN, CDR2 SVGIG (reference sequence). CDR3: CAQSGGIATNEKLFF. CDR3 DNA sequence: TGTGCCCAAAGTGGGGGGATTGCAACTAATGAAAAACTGTTTTTT.

This chain joins TRBV5-1 and TRBJ1-5; D is undetermined. Germline values: CDR1 SGHRS, CDR2 YFSETQ. V lost 2 bases, J lost 0 bases, and 6 bases lay in between. The CDR3 contains 14 residues. The CDR3 DNA reads as TGCGCCAGCAGCTTTGGTGATAGCAATCAGCCCCAGCATTTT. As protein: CASSFGDSNQPQHF.

This clone was counted a few times. The V and J genes are TRBV30 and TRBJ1-1; D is uncertain. V was clipped by 3 bases and J by 4 bases, with 12 bases between them. Germline assignment: CDR1 GTSNPN and CDR2 SVGIG (reference sequence). The CDR3 totals 13 residues. CDR3 in amino acids: CAWRYGIRTEAFF. The CDR3 coding sequence is TGTGCCTGGAGATACGGCATACGCACTGAAGCTTTCTTT.

This clone came up a few times. The chain uses TRBV7-2 and TRBJ1-5, with unresolved D. From germline, CDR1 is SGHTA and CDR2 FQGNSA. Trimming removed 4 bases at V and 5 bases at J, with 6 bases between. This CDR3 is built from 12 residues. CDR3 region: CASSSDYQPQHF. The DNA for the CDR3 is TGTGCCAGCAGCTCAGACTATCAGCCCCAGCATTTT.

The CDR3 bases are TGCGCCAGCAGCTTGAGGGCAGGGCGGACTGAAGCTTTCTTT. It is translated as CASSLRAGRTEAFF. This chain links TRBV5-1 with TRBJ1-1, with D possibly being TRBD1 (5 bases). The CDR3 has 14 amino acids. The germline gives CDR1 SGHRS, CDR2 YFSETQ. Between the trimmed V and J ends, which lost 1 base and 5 bases, there was a span of 12 bases.

The genes are TRBV5-4 and TRBJ2-3; TRBD2 might be the D (6 bases). CDR3 length equals 15 residues. V shed 0 bases and J shed 1 base, with 9 bases lying between them. Germline V gene lookup returns CDR1 SGHNT and CDR2 YYREEE (reference sequence). The CDR3 here is CASSLDWGGTDTQYF. Written as DNA, the CDR3 is TGTGCCAGCAGCTTGGATTGGGGGGGCACAGATACGCAGTATTTT.

The rearrangement uses TRBV6-2 or TRBV6-3 and TRBJ1-1, with no clear D. This CDR3 has 12 amino acids. Germline lookup yields CDR1 MNHEY and CDR2 SVGEGT. The germline V and J ends were trimmed by 7 bases and 5 bases, with 11 bases remaining between them. The CDR3 sequence is CASTPGRTEAFF. The CDR3 region has the DNA TGTGCCAGCACCCCAGGAAGGACTGAAGCTTTCTTT.

J is TRBJ1-4 and V is TRBV27; possible D gene TRBD1, 5 bases. The CDR3 contains 15 residues. V dropped 5 bases and J dropped 4 bases, with 14 bases sitting between them. Germline V gives CDR1 MNHEY, CDR2 SMNVEV (reference sequence). The CDR3 spells CASSRHAGLNEKLFF. As DNA, the CDR3 is TGTGCCAGCAGTCGCCACGCGGGACTTAATGAAAAACTGTTTTTT.

The rearrangement joins TRBV12-3 or TRBV12-4 to TRBJ2-5; 7 bases line up with TRBD1. The CDR3 sequence is 13 residues long. Germline trimming cut 5 bases from V and 2 bases from J; bases unmatched to any gene: 2. This CDR3 reads CASSPTGQETQYF. CDR3 nucleotides: TGTGCCAGCAGTCCGACAGGGCAAGAGACCCAGTACTTC.

The chain has TRBV19 and TRBJ2-3, with a possible D match to TRBD1 (6 bases). V gave up 5 bases and J gave up 0 bases, with 15 bases separating them. Germline loops: CDR1 LNHDA, CDR2 SQIVND (reference sequence). There are 16 residues in the CDR3. The CDR3 spells CASSSGGQSSTDTQYF. In nucleotides, the CDR3 is TGTGCCAGTAGTTCTGGGGGCCAATCTAGCACAGATACGCAGTATTTT.

The rearrangement uses TRBV27 and TRBJ1-2; D may be TRBD1 (6 bases). V lost 3 bases, J lost 6 bases, and 17 bases lay in between. This CDR3 contains 15 residues. Germline loops: CDR1 MNHEY, CDR2 SMNVEV (reference sequence). This CDR3 is CASSFLGGPGDGYTF. CDR3 bases: TGTGCCAGCAGTTTTCTCGGGGGCCCCGGGGATGGCTACACCTTC.

This chain joins TRBV28 and TRBJ1-4; TRBD1 agrees at 12 bases. Germline trimming cut 4 bases from V and 7 bases from J; bases unmatched to any gene: 1. This CDR3 is built from 14 residues. CDR1 and CDR2 from the germline V gene are MDHEN and SYDVKM. In DNA, the CDR3 is TGTGCCAGCAGTTCGGGACAGGGGGCTGAAAAACTGTTTTTT. This translates into CASSSGQGAEKLFF.

The rearrangement joins TRBV7-2 to TRBJ1-2; tentatively, D is TRBD1 (5 bases). Germline CDR1 SGHTA, CDR2 FQGNSA. The CDR3 consists of 13 residues. Trimming removed 4 bases at V and 7 bases at J, with 13 bases between. The CDR3 DNA sequence: TGTGCCAGCAGCTGGGGACGGTCGGGTGGCTACACCTTC. Protein sequence: CASSWGRSGGYTF.

V and J are TRBV19 and TRBJ1-5; no firm D call. The length of the CDR3 is 14 residues. Germline-derived CDR1 and CDR2 are LNHDA and SQIVND (reference sequence). V was pared by 9 bases and J by 7 bases, with 19 bases between. The CDR3 loop reads CASGMGLGYQPQHF. In nucleotides, the CDR3 is TGTGCCAGCGGCATGGGCTTGGGGTACCAGCCCCAGCATTTT.

This clone was recorded only once. The chain recombines TRBV6-4 with TRBJ1-5, with TRBD1 matching over 8 bases. Trimming took 4 bases from V and 6 from J; bases not matched to a gene: 5. CDR3 length equals 14 residues. CDR1 MRHNA and CDR2 SNTAGT come from the germline V gene. CDR3 sequence (DNA): TGTGCCAGCAGTGCGACAGGGGAAGGTCAGCCCCAGCATTTT. This translates into CASSATGEGQPQHF.

The chain couples TRBV27 to TRBJ2-1; 9 bases map to TRBD2. Germline V gene sequence: CDR1 MNHEY, CDR2 SMNVEV (reference sequence). This CDR3 has 17 residues. V dropped 4 bases and J dropped 7; count of bases not matched to a gene: 14. The CDR3 sequence: CASSSTTLAGEVNEQFF. As DNA, the CDR3 is TGTGCCAGCAGTTCCACTACCTTAGCGGGAGAGGTAAATGAGCAGTTCTTC.

The genes are TRBV4-1 and TRBJ2-7; D call uncertain. Germline assignment: CDR1 MGHRA and CDR2 YSYEKL. Between the trimmed V and J ends, which lost 4 bases and 3 bases, there was a span of 16 bases. The length of the CDR3 is 15 residues. The CDR3 DNA is TGCGCCAGCAGCCTCGTTCGGCCCCACGACTACGAGCAGTACTTC. It yields the protein CASSLVRPHDYEQYF.

The V call is TRBV6-5, the J call TRBJ2-7; 12 nucleotides line up with TRBD2. The CDR3 has 15 amino acids. Germline assignment: CDR1 MNHEY and CDR2 SVGAGI. Trimming took 6 bases from V and 5 from J; bases not matched to a gene: 8. DNA of the CDR3: TGTGCCAGCAGCCAACCGACTAGCGGGGGCCACGAGCAGTACTTC. It encodes CASSQPTSGGHEQYF.

The rearrangement links TRBV30 to TRBJ1-5; possible D gene TRBD1, 5 bases. With 5 bases removed from V and 2 bases from J, the gap between germline ends came to 10 bases. Germline-derived CDR1 and CDR2 are GTSNPN and SVGIG (reference sequence). This CDR3 has 13 residues. CDR3 coding DNA: TGTGCCTGGGGGGGGAGGGGCAATCAGCCCCAGCATTTT. The encoded protein is CAWGGRGNQPQHF.

The sample holds a few counts of this clone. No conserved phenylalanine or tryptophan is present at the end of the CDR3, so a read error is the likely explanation. The DNA is omitted, as the CDR3 cannot be located on it reliably, and the CDR3 follows TCRdb's listing. The rearrangement joins TRBV7-2 to TRBJ1-1. Germline CDR1 is SGHTA and CDR2 is FQGNSA. The CDR3 contains 14 residues when both ends are counted. This CDR3 is CASSSLAAGSSLFS.